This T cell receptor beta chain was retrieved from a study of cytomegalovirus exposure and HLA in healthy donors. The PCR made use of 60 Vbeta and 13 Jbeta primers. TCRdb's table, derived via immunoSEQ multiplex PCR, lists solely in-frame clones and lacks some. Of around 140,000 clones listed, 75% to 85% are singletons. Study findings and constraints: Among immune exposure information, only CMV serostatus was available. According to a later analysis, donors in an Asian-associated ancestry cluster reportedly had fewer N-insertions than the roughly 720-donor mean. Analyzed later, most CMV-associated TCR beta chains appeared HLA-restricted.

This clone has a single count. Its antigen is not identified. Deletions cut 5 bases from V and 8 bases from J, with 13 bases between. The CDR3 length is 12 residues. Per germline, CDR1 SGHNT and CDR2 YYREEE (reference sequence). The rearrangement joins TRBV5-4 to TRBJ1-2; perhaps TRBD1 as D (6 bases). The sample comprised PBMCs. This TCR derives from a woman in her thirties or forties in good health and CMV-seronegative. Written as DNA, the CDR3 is TGTGCCAGCAGTGGGGGGGACATCGGCTACACCTTC. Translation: CASSGGDIGYTF.